These 19 T cell receptor beta chains were sequenced from one sample in a study of breast tumors, draining lymph nodes, adjacent tissues. Samples came from axillary lymph nodes draining the breast cancer. Using its own MiXCR run on the multiplex PCR reads, TCRdb lists one record per CDR3 protein. Seen here are roughly 100,000 distinct CDR3 sequences, roughly 29% observed once, and the top ten hold under 6.5%. Sequencing input: axillary lymph node tissue. These receptors were collected from a female donor with breast cancer. Some clones in this sample may be carry-over from other donors' samples.

V and J are TRBV25-1 and TRBJ1-6; D unclear. The CDR3 is made up of 14 amino acids. The germline CDR1 and CDR2 sequences are MGHDK and SYGVNS. V lost 5 bases and J lost 7, with 12 bases in between. CDR3 DNA sequence: TGTGCCAGCAGTAACGGGAGCGAGAATTCACCCCTCCACTTT. This sequence encodes CASSNGSENSPLHF.

This clonotype came up many times. This chain uses TRBV4-1 with TRBJ1-6, with a weak D call TRBD1 (5 bases). The germline CDR1 and CDR2 sequences are MGHRA and YSYEKL. This CDR3 contains 16 residues. V was pared by 0 bases and J by 7 bases, with 13 bases between. In DNA, the CDR3 is TGCGCCAGCAGCCAAGATAGGGGACGGGGGAATTCACCCCTCCACTTT. It codes for CASSQDRGRGNSPLHF.

V gene TRBV19 combines with J gene TRBJ2-5; tentative D call: TRBD2 (6 bases). Per germline, CDR1 LNHDA and CDR2 SQIVND (reference sequence). Trimming shortened V by 1 base and J by 11 bases, and 11 bases separated the two germline ends. The CDR3 contains 12 residues. CDR3 sequence reads: CASSIGTNTQYF. As DNA, the CDR3 is TGTGCCAGTAGTATAGGGACTAATACGCAGTACTTC. The whole variable domain, filled in from reference TRBV19 and TRBJ2-5, reads DGGITQSPKYLFRKEGQNVTLSCEQNLNHDAMYWYRQDPGQGLRLIYYSQIVNDFQKGDIAEGYSVSREKKESFPLTVTSAQKNPTAFYLCASSIGTNTQYFGPGTRLLVL.

In this sample, this clonotype turned up many times. The rearrangement uses TRBV10-3 and TRBJ2-7; TRBD2 matches 9 bases. J gave up 1 base and V 2 bases, and 6 bases lay outside the gene matches. The germline gives CDR1 ENHRY, CDR2 SYGVKD. CDR3 length equals 16 residues. The CDR3 nucleotides are TGTGCCATCAGTGAGAACGCGGGACTAGCTTCCTACGAGCAGTACTTC. It encodes CAISENAGLASYEQYF.

This clonotype was recorded many times. This chain joins TRBV19 and TRBJ1-5; D possibly corresponds to TRBD1 (5 bases). Trimming stripped 7 bases from V and 5 bases from J, with 18 bases between. This CDR3 is built from 15 residues. CDR1 and CDR2 from the germline V gene are LNHDA and SQIVND (reference sequence). The CDR3 DNA reads TGTGCCAGTACCTTGACACAGGACGCGGATCAGCCCCAGCATTTT. Protein sequence: CASTLTQDADQPQHF.

Ten or more counts support this clonotype. The rearrangement joins TRBV7-9 to TRBJ1-3; unclear D gene. Germline V lookup: CDR1 SEHNR, CDR2 FQNEAQ (reference sequence). Deletions cut 5 bases from V and 0 bases from J, with 14 bases between. The CDR3 runs to 16 residues. The CDR3 region is CASSRTLYPSGNTIYF. CDR3 DNA: TGTGCCAGCAGCCGAACCCTTTACCCCTCTGGAAACACCATATATTTT.

This clonotype was picked up a small number of times. The CDR3 spells CASRFDRGGAEAFF. The CDR3 DNA reads TGTGCCAGCAGATTCGACAGGGGAGGGGCTGAAGCTTTCTTT. The genes are TRBV5-4 and TRBJ1-1; 8 bases align to TRBD1. V dropped 5 bases and J dropped 6; count of bases not matched to a gene: 9. The CDR3 is 14 amino acids. From germline, CDR1 is SGHNT and CDR2 YYREEE (reference sequence).

Of note for this clonotype: No conserved phenylalanine or tryptophan ends this CDR3, so it is likely a read error. The DNA is omitted, as the CDR3 cannot be located on it reliably, and the CDR3 follows TCRdb's listing. The rearrangement joins TRBV19 to TRBJ2-7; the table gives TRBD1 as D, unverified against the DNA. The CDR3 spans 12 residues, counting both ends. Germline loops: CDR1 LNHDA, CDR2 SQIVND (reference sequence). The CDR3: CASSTGTDEQCL.

This chain's CDR3 is CASSGIAGLAGQETQYF. The CDR3, as DNA: TGTGCCAGCAGCGGTATCGCGGGACTAGCGGGCCAAGAGACCCAGTACTTC. The chain uses TRBV28 and TRBJ2-5, with TRBD2 matching over 12 bases. The CDR3 contains 17 residues. V dropped 6 bases and J dropped 1; count of bases not matched to a gene: 9. The germline gives CDR1 MDHEN, CDR2 SYDVKM. The whole variable domain, remainder taken from reference TRBV28 and TRBJ2-5, is DVKVTQSSRYLVKRTGEKVFLECVQDMDHENMFWYRQDPGLGLRLIYFSYDVKMKEKGDIPEGYSVSREKKERFSLILESASTNQTSMYLCASSGIAGLAGQETQYFGPGTRLLVL.

The genes are TRBV7-8 and TRBJ2-3; possible D gene TRBD2, 5 bases. The CDR3 consists of 15 residues. The V end was cut by 5 bases, the J end by 5 bases, with 17 bases between. Germline V gene data show CDR1 as SGHVS and CDR2 as FQNEAQ. Here the CDR3 DNA reads TGTGCCAGCAGCCTATACGGGGTAGCTGGAGATACGCAGTATTTT. It codes for CASSLYGVAGDTQYF.

Remarks on this clonotype: This may be a read error: a much more frequent sequence differs by one nucleotide. CDR3 sequence reads: CASSQLTSGASYEQYF. CDR3 bases: TGTGCCAGCAGCCAACTTACAAGCGGGGCCTCCTACGAGCAGTACTTC. The chain carries TRBV14 and TRBJ2-7; the match to TRBD2 covers 7 bases. The germline gives CDR1 SGHDN, CDR2 FVKESK. This CDR3 has 16 amino acids. V dropped 2 bases and J dropped 0; count of bases not matched to a gene: 7.

At least ten counts were recorded for this clonotype. Being one base from a much bigger clone, this may be a read error. The J gene is TRBJ2-1, the V gene TRBV12-3 or TRBV12-4, with 8 positions matching TRBD1. V was pared by 3 bases and J by 7 bases, with 8 bases of the junction left unmatched. There are 15 residues in the CDR3. The DNA for the CDR3 is TGTGCCAGCAGTTTCGGCCAGGGGGCTGGAAATGAGCAGTTCTTC. Its protein product is CASSFGQGAGNEQFF.

This chain uses TRBV6-4 with TRBJ2-7; 9 positions agree with TRBD1. This CDR3 region has 17 residues. The V gene end was trimmed by 5 bases and the J gene end by 1 base; junction bases not matched to a gene: 12. Germline CDR1 and CDR2: MRHNA and SNTAGT. CDR3 residues: CASSHPVETGGSYEQYF. The CDR3 DNA is TGTGCCAGCAGTCACCCGGTGGAGACAGGGGGGTCCTACGAGCAGTACTTC.

This clonotype was detected many times. The chain uses TRBV11-2 and TRBJ1-2; D is unclear. Trimming stripped 0 bases from V and 4 bases from J, with 6 bases between. The CDR3 is made up of 13 amino acids. CDR1 is SGHAT, CDR2 FQNNGV, per germline. CDR3 region: CASSLDVGYGYTF. CDR3 nucleotides: TGTGCCAGCAGCTTAGATGTTGGCTATGGCTACACCTTC.

Note on this clonotype: A much larger clonotype is one base distant, so this may be a read error. Because the CDR3's place on the DNA is in doubt, the DNA is left out and the CDR3 is given as listed by TCRdb. This rearrangement joins TRBV7-2 to TRBJ2-4; the table's D call TRBD1 went unverified against the DNA. Germline assignment: CDR1 SGHTA and CDR2 FQGNSA. Including both end residues, the CDR3 is 15 amino acids long. Here the CDR3 reads CASSPVGTGTNIRYF.

Remarks on this clonotype: At one boundary the junction diverges from the germline segment, which might be a read error. The rearrangement joins TRBV20-1 to TRBJ2-1; D ambiguous. Germline-derived CDR1 and CDR2 are DFQATT and SNEGSKA (reference sequence). The CDR3 has 11 residues. CDR3: CGARLFNEQSF. CDR3 coding DNA: TGCGGTGCTAGATTATTCAATGAGCAGTCCTTC.

Many counts were recorded for this clonotype. V and J are TRBV5-1 and TRBJ2-1; TRBD2 matches 7 bases. CDR3 length: 11 residues. Germline loops: CDR1 SGHRS, CDR2 YFSETQ. The V and J ends lost 6 bases and 14 bases, in that order; junction bases with no gene match: 8. The CDR3 reads CASKKEAGEFF. CDR3 in DNA: TGCGCCAGCAAAAAGGAGGCGGGAGAGTTCTTC.

The table lists this clonotype with many counts. The chain joins TRBV5-1 to TRBJ2-2; 10 bases fit TRBD2. V lost 1 base to trimming and J lost 2 bases; unmatched junction nucleotides: 2. This CDR3 comprises 16 residues. Germline V gene lookup returns CDR1 SGHRS and CDR2 YFSETQ. In nucleotides, the CDR3 is TGCGCCAGCAGCTTGTCTAGCGGGAGTAACACCGGGGAGCTGTTTTTT. This codes for CASSLSSGSNTGELFF. The full variable domain, completed using reference TRBV5-1 and TRBJ2-2, is KAGVTQTPRYLIKTRGQQVTLSCSPISGHRSVSWYQQTPGQGLQFLFEYFSETQRNKGNFPGRFSGRQFSNSRSEMNVSTLELGDSALYLCASSLSSGSNTGELFFGEGSRLTVL.

There are many counts of this clonotype. The V gene is TRBV10-3, the J gene TRBJ1-3; no clear D. The germline CDR1 and CDR2 sequences are ENHRY and SYGVKD. The CDR3 extends over 11 amino acids. Trimming removed 8 bases from V and 2 bases from J, with 4 bases in between. Here the CDR3 DNA reads TGTGCCATCTCAGCTGGAAACACCATATATTTT. It yields the protein CAISAGNTIYF.